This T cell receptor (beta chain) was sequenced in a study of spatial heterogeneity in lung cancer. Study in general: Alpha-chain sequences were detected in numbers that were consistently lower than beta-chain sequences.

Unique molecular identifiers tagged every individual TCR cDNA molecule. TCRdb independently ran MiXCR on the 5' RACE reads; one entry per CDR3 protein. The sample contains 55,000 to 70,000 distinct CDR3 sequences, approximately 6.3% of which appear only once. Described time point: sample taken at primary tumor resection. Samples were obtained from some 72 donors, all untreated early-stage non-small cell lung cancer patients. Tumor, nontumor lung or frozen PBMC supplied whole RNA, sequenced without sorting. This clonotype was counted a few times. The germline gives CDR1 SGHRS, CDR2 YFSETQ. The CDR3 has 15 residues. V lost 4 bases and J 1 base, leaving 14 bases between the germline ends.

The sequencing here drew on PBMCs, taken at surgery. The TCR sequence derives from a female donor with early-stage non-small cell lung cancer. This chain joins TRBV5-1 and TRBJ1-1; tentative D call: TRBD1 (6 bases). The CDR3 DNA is TGCGCCAGCAGCCTCGAGGGGGGCGCGAACACTGAAGCTTTCTTT. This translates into CASSLEGGANTEAFF.